What follows are 14 T cell receptor beta chains derived from one specimen sequenced in a study of T cells in Graves' hyperthyroidism and ophthalmopathy. Authors of the study amplified TCR beta CDR3 regions from RNA transcripts. Using the HTBI primer set, a first-round RT-PCR was run on the TCR CDR3. TCRdb ran MiXCR on the multiplex PCR reads and lists one entry per CDR3 protein. This table has 550,000 to 800,000 distinct CDR3 sequences, 15% to 20% appearing once. Sequencing input: blood. The receptors were sampled from a middle-aged man with Graves' hyperthyroidism.

The J gene is TRBJ2-7, the V gene TRBV7-2; D is uncertain. Germline V lookup: CDR1 SGHTA, CDR2 FQGNSA. This CDR3 has 15 amino acids. V lost 5 bases and J lost 0, with 14 bases in between. In DNA form, the CDR3 reads TGTGCCAGCAGCACTTCCCGACCCAGCTCCTACGAGCAGTACTTC. This encodes CASSTSRPSSYEQYF.

This clonotype was observed at least ten times. The genes are TRBV19 and TRBJ1-6, with 8 positions matching TRBD1. The V gene's germline CDR1 is LNHDA and CDR2 SQIVND (reference sequence). This CDR3 has 15 amino acids. V gave up 7 bases and J gave up 5 bases; unmatched junction bases: 7. The CDR3 spells CASNTGTGHNSPLHF. The CDR3 DNA reads TGTGCCAGTAATACCGGGACAGGACATAATTCACCCCTCCACTTT. Together with reference TRBV19 and TRBJ1-6, the CDR3 gives the full variable domain: DGGITQSPKYLFRKEGQNVTLSCEQNLNHDAMYWYRQDPGQGLRLIYYSQIVNDFQKGDIAEGYSVSREKKESFPLTVTSAQKNPTAFYLCASNTGTGHNSPLHFGNGTRLTVT.

The chain combines TRBV20-1 with TRBJ1-3; D is uncertain. There are 13 residues in the CDR3. Germline lookup yields CDR1 DFQATT and CDR2 SNEGSKA (reference sequence). V lost 0 bases and J 6 bases, leaving 9 bases between the germline ends. The CDR3 sequence is CSARDPSPNTIYF. The CDR3 DNA sequence: TGCAGTGCTAGAGACCCCAGCCCAAACACCATATATTTT.

This clonotype has at least ten counts. This chain uses TRBV28 with TRBJ2-7, with D perhaps being TRBD1 or TRBD2 (5 bases each). V dropped 2 bases and J dropped 3 bases, with 20 bases sitting between them. Germline CDR1 MDHEN, CDR2 SYDVKM. This CDR3 contains 17 residues. CDR3 nucleotides: TGTGCCAGCAGTTTACCCGGGGCCTTGGGGCAGGGCTACGAGCAGTACTTC. Translation: CASSLPGALGQGYEQYF.

The CDR3 is CASSTIRGVSTGELFF. DNA for the CDR3: TGTGCCAGCAGTACAATCCGGGGAGTGAGCACCGGGGAGCTGTTTTTT. The gene calls are TRBV7-9 and TRBJ2-2, with a tentative D call TRBD2 (5 bases). CDR3 length: 16 amino acids. From germline, CDR1 is SEHNR and CDR2 FQNEAQ (reference sequence). V lost 6 bases and J lost 4, with 18 bases in between.

The chain links TRBV5-1 to TRBJ2-7, with 8 bases aligning to TRBD1. The CDR3 is made up of 14 amino acids. CDR1 is SGHRS and CDR2 is YFSETQ in the germline V gene. The trim removed 5 bases at V and 3 bases at J, leaving 7 bases unmatched. CDR3 nucleotides: TGCGCCAGCAGAAACGGACAGGGAAGCTACGAGCAGTACTTC. Its translation is CASRNGQGSYEQYF.

This clonotype was detected only a few times. The chain has TRBV6-1 and TRBJ1-2; 12 bases fit TRBD1. Unmatched junction bases numbered 12, after V lost 4 bases and J lost 0 bases. Germline values: CDR1 MNHNS, CDR2 SASEGT. The CDR3 sequence is 19 residues long. CDR3 region: CASSGLGGTGGSANYGYTF. The CDR3 DNA is TGTGCCAGCAGTGGACTAGGGGGGACAGGGGGCTCAGCTAACTATGGCTACACCTTC.

This clonotype was recorded a few times. The chain recombines TRBV2 with TRBJ1-2; 7 bases are shared with TRBD1. The CDR3 runs to 13 residues. The V and J ends lost 6 bases and 7 bases, in that order; junction bases with no gene match: 8. Germline values: CDR1 SNHLY, CDR2 FYNNEI. The CDR3 is CASRDDREGGYTF. CDR3 in DNA: TGTGCCAGCAGAGATGACAGGGAGGGTGGCTACACCTTC.

This clonotype appeared a few times. The rearrangement links TRBV20-1 to TRBJ2-7; TRBD2 agrees at 8 bases. The CDR3 sequence is 15 residues long. Germline CDR1 DFQATT, CDR2 SNEGSKA (reference sequence). The junction had 13 bases not matched to a gene; V was cut back by 2 bases and J by 7 bases. The CDR3 nucleotides are TGCAGTGCTAGACAGGGTAACATGGGGACTAGAGAGCAGTACTTC. As protein: CSARQGNMGTREQYF.

This clonotype was seen ten or more times. The chain joins TRBV29-1 to TRBJ2-5, with D possibly called TRBD1 or TRBD2 (6 bases each). Trimming removed 7 bases at V and 2 bases at J, with 17 bases between. Germline assignment: CDR1 SQVTM and CDR2 ANQGSEA. This CDR3 is 14 amino acids long. CDR3 bases: TGCAGCGGTTTTGCGGGACAAGGACAAGAGACCCAGTACTTC. Translated, it gives CSGFAGQGQETQYF.

V gene TRBV6-6 combines with J gene TRBJ2-7, with D tentatively TRBD1 or TRBD2 (6 bases each). Germline CDR1 reads MNHNY; CDR2 reads SVGAGI (reference sequence). Trimming shortened V by 2 bases and J by 6 bases, and 17 bases separated the two germline ends. The CDR3 covers 15 residues. CDR3 residues: CASSYTGARVFEQYF. Here the CDR3 DNA reads TGTGCCAGCAGTTACACGGGGGCCCGAGTTTTCGAGCAGTACTTC.

The chain recombines TRBV24-1 with TRBJ2-2; 7 bases agree with TRBD1. The CDR3 loop spans 14 amino acids. V lost 9 bases, J lost 3 bases, and 6 bases stayed unmatched. In germline, CDR1 is KGHDR, CDR2 SFDVKD. This CDR3 reads CATEEGAYTGELFF. CDR3 coding DNA: TGTGCCACCGAAGAGGGGGCCTACACCGGGGAGCTGTTTTTT.

This clonotype was detected many times. The V call is TRBV25-1, the J call TRBJ2-5; the D gene could be TRBD1 or TRBD2 (5 bases each). Germline V lookup: CDR1 MGHDK, CDR2 SYGVNS. Between the trimmed V and J ends, which lost 1 base and 5 bases, there was a span of 17 bases. This CDR3 contains 16 residues. CDR3 DNA sequence: TGTGCCAGCAGTGAATTGGAGGCAGGGAGATGGGAGACCCAGTACTTC. It yields the protein CASSELEAGRWETQYF.

Details on this clonotype: This could be a read error, since a much larger clone is one nucleotide away. This rearrangement joins TRBV12-3 or TRBV12-4 to TRBJ2-4; no reliable D call. The ends were cut back, 6 bases at V and 8 bases at J, with 14 bases in the middle. There are 13 residues in the CDR3. The CDR3 sequence: CASSLSRSDIQYF. Here the CDR3 DNA reads TGTGCCAGCAGCCTTAGCAGGAGTGACATTCAGTACTTC.